The T cell receptor beta chain under discussion was sequenced for a study of beta chain features in type 1 diabetes. Study in general: Patients looked much like healthy donors when it came to age, gender and cell yields. General study results and limits: Fewer junction insertions and more nucleotide deletions appeared in type 1 diabetes patients. Equally in patients and controls, PCR might preferentially amplify shorter templates. In all four CD4+ subsets, TCRB CDR3 length was significantly, moderately reduced in type 1 diabetes.

All of the isolated RNA was reverse transcribed, so expressed TCRB transcripts were sequenced. Clones were read by immunoSEQ multiplex PCR, and TCRdb kept only the in-frame ones, dropping some. The sample holds 360,000 or so clones; about 20% are singletons and the top ten take under 0.055%. This CDR3 has 13 amino acids. Trimming took off 0 bases at V and 3 bases at J, with 7 bases between the two ends. Germline assignment: CDR1 SGHRS and CDR2 YFSETQ. About this clone: What it binds is unknown.

Input material: naive CD4+ T cells from blood. This clonotype was sampled from a young woman in good health. The genes are TRBV5-1 and TRBJ2-7, with TRBD1 as a possible D gene (6 bases). CDR3 loop: CASSLGGLYEQYF. CDR3 DNA: TGCGCCAGCAGCTTGGGGGGGCTCTACGAGCAGTACTTC.